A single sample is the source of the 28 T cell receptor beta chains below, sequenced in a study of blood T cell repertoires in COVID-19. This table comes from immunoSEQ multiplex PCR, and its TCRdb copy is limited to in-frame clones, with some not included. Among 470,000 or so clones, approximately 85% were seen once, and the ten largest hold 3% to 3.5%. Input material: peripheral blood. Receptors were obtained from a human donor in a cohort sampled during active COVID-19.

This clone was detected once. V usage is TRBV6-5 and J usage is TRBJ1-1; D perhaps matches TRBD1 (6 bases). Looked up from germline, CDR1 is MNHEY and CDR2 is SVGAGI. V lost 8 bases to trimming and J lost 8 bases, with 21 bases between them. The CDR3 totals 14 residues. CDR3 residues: CASHRVGAGTEAFF. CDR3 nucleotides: TGTGCCAGCCATCGCGTGGGGGCCGGTACGGAAGCTTTCTTT.

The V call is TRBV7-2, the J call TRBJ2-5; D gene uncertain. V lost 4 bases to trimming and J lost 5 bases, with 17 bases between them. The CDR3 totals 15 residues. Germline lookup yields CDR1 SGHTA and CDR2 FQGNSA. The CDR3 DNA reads TGTGCCAGCAGCTCATTTGGGCCAGGTTCGGAGACCCAGTACTTC. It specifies CASSSFGPGSETQYF.

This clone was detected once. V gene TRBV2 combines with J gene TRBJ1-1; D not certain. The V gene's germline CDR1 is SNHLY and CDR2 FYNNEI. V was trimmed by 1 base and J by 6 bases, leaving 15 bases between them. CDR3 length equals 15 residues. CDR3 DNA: TGTGCCAGCAGTGAAGATAGAGAGGGCTGGGCTGAAGCTTTCTTT. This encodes CASSEDREGWAEAFF. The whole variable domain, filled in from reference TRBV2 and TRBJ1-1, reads EPEVTQTPSHQVTQMGQEVILRCVPISNHLYFYWYRQILGQKVEFLVSFYNNEISEKSEIFDDQFSVERPDGSNFTLKIRSTKLEDSAMYFCASSEDREGWAEAFFGQGTRLTVV.

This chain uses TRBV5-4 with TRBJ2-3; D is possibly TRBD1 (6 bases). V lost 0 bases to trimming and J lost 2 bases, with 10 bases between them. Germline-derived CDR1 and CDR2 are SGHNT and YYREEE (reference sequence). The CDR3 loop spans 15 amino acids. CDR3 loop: CASSLGGHNTDTQYF. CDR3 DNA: TGTGCCAGCAGCTTGGGGGGACATAACACAGATACGCAGTATTTT.

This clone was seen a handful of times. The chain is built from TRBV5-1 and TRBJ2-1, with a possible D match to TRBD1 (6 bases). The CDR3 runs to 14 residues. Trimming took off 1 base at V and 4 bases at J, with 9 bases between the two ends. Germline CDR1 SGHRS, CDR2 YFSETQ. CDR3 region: CASSLRTEYNEQFF. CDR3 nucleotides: TGCGCCAGCAGCTTGAGGACAGAGTACAATGAGCAGTTCTTC.

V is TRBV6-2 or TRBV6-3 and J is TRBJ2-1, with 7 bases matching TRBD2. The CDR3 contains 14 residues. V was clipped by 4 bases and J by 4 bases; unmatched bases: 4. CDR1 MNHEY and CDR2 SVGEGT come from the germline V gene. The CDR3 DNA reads TGTGCCAGCAGTTTGGGGGAGGGTTACAATGAGCAGTTCTTC. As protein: CASSLGEGYNEQFF.

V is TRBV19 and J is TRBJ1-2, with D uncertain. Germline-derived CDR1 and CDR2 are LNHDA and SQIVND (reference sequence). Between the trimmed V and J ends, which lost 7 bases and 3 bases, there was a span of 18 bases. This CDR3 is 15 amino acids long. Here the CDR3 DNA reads TGTGCCAGTACCCCCGAGCATGCCCGGGACTATGGCTACACCTTC. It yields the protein CASTPEHARDYGYTF.

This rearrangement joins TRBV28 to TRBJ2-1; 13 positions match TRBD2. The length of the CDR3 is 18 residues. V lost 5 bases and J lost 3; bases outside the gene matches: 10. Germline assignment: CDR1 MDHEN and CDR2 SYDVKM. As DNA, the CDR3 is TGTGCCAGCAGTCCGACAGGGGGACTAGCGGGGAACTACAATGAGCAGTTCTTC. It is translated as CASSPTGGLAGNYNEQFF.

The CDR3: CASSLHATPNTGELFF. CDR3 bases: TGTGCCAGCAGCTTACATGCGACACCGAACACCGGGGAGCTGTTTTTT. The chain is built from TRBV7-3 and TRBJ2-2; no reliable D call. The CDR3 contains 16 residues. Germline CDR1 is SGHTA and CDR2 is FQGTGA. Trimming shortened V by 2 bases and J by 0 bases, and 10 bases separated the two germline ends.

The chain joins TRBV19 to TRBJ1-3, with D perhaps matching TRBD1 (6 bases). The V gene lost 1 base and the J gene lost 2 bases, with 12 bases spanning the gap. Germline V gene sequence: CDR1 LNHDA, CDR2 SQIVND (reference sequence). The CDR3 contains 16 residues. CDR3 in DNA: TGTGCCAGTAGTATAGGGGGGGGCCTCCCTGGAAACACCATATATTTT. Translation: CASSIGGGLPGNTIYF.

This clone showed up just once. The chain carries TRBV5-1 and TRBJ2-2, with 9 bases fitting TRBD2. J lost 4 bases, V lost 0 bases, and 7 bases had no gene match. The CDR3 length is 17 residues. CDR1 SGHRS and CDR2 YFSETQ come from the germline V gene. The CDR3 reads CASSLAITSGSTGELFF. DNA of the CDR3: TGCGCCAGCAGCTTGGCCATTACTAGCGGGTCCACCGGGGAGCTGTTTTTT. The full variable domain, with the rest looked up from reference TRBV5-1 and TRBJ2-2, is KAGVTQTPRYLIKTRGQQVTLSCSPISGHRSVSWYQQTPGQGLQFLFEYFSETQRNKGNFPGRFSGRQFSNSRSEMNVSTLELGDSALYLCASSLAITSGSTGELFFGEGSRLTVL.

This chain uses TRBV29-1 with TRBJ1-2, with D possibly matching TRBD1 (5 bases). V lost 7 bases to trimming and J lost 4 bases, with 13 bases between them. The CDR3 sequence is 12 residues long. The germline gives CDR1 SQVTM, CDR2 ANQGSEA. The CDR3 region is CSAQTESYGYTF. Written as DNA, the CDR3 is TGCAGCGCCCAGACAGAAAGCTATGGCTACACCTTC.

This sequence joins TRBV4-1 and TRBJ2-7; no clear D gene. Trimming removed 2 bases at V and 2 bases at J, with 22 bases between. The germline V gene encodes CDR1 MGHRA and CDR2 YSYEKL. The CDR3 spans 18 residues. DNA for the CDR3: TGCGCCAGCAGCCAATCCAGGCCATTGACGGAAGACGCCTACGAGCAGTACTTC. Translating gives CASSQSRPLTEDAYEQYF.

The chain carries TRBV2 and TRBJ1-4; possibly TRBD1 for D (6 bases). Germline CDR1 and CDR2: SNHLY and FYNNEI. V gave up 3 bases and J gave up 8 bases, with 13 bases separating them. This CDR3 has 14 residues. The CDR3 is CASSEGNRVEKLFF. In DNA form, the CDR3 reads TGTGCCAGCAGTGAGGGTAACAGGGTAGAAAAACTGTTTTTT. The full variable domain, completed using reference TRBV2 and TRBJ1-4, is EPEVTQTPSHQVTQMGQEVILRCVPISNHLYFYWYRQILGQKVEFLVSFYNNEISEKSEIFDDQFSVERPDGSNFTLKIRSTKLEDSAMYFCASSEGNRVEKLFFGSGTQLSVL.

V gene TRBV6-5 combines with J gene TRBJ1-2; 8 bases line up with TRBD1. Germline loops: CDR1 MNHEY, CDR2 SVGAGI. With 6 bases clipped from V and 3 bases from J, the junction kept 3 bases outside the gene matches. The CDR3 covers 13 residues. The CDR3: CASRQGVDYGYTF. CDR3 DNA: TGTGCCAGCAGACAGGGGGTAGACTATGGCTACACCTTC.

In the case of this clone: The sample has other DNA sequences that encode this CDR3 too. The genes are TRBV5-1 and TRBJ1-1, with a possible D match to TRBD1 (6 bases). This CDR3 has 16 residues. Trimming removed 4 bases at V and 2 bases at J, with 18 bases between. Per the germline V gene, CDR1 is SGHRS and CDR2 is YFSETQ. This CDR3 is CASSMRTGTLNTEAFF. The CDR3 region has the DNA TGCGCCAGCAGCATGCGTACCGGGACACTAAACACTGAAGCTTTCTTT.

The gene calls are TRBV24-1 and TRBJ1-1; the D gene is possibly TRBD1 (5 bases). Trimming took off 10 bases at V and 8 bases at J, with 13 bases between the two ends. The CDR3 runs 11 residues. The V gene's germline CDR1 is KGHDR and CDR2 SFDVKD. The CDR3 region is CATSGGAEAFF. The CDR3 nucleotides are TGTGCCACTTCCGGGGGTGCAGAAGCTTTCTTT.

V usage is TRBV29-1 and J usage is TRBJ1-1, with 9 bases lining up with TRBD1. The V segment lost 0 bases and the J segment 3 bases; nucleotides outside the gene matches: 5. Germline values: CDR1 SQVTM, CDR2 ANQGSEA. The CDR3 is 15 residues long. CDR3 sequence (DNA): TGCAGCGTTGAAGAACCAGGACAGGGGTACACTGAAGCTTTCTTT. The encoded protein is CSVEEPGQGYTEAFF.

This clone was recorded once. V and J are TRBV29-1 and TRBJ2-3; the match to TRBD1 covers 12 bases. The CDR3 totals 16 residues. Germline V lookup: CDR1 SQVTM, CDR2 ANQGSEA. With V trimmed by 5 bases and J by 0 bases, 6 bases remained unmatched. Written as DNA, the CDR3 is TGCAGCGTTTACGGGACAGGGGGCTCTAGCACAGATACGCAGTATTTT. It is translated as CSVYGTGGSSTDTQYF.

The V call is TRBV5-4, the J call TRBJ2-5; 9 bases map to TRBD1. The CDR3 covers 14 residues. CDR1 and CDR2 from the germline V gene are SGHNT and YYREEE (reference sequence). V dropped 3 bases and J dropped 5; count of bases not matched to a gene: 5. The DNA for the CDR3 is TGTGCCAGCAGCTCCAGGACAGGGGATGAGACCCAGTACTTC. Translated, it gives CASSSRTGDETQYF.

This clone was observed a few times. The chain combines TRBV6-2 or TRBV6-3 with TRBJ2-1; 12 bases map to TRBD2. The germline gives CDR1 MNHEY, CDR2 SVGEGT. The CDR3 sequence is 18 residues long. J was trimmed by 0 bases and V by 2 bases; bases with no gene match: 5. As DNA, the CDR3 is TGTGCCAGCAGTTACCTTACTAGCGGGAGGCGCTCCTACAATGAGCAGTTCTTC. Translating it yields CASSYLTSGRRSYNEQFF.

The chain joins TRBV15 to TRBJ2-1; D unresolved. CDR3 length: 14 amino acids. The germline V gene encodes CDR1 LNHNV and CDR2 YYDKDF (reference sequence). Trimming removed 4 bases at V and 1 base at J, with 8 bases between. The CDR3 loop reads CATSNQISYNEQFF. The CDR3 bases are TGTGCCACCAGCAACCAGATTTCCTACAATGAGCAGTTCTTC.

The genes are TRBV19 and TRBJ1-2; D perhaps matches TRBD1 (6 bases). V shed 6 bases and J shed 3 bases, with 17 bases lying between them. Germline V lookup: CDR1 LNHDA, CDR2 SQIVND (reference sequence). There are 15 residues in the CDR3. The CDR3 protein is CASRLQGNPYYGYTF. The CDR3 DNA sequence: TGTGCCAGTAGATTACAGGGTAACCCCTACTATGGCTACACCTTC.

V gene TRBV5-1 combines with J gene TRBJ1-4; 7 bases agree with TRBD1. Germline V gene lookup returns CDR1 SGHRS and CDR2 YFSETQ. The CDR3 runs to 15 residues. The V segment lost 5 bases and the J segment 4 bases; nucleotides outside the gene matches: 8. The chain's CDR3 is CASRLVTGVNEKLFF. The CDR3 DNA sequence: TGCGCCAGCAGACTGGTTACAGGGGTTAATGAAAAACTGTTTTTT. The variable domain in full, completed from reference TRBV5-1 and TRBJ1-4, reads KAGVTQTPRYLIKTRGQQVTLSCSPISGHRSVSWYQQTPGQGLQFLFEYFSETQRNKGNFPGRFSGRQFSNSRSEMNVSTLELGDSALYLCASRLVTGVNEKLFFGSGTQLSVL.

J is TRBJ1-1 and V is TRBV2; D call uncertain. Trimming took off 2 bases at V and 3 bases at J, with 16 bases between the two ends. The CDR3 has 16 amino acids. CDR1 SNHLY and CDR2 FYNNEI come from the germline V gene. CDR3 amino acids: CASSEIRGKADTEAFF. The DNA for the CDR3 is TGTGCCAGCAGTGAAATTCGTGGAAAGGCGGACACTGAAGCTTTCTTT.

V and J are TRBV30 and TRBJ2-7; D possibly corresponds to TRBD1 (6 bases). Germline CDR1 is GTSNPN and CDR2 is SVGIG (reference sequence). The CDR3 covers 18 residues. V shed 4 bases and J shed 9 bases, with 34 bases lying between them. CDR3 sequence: CAWIPRPPPGTWKVVQYF. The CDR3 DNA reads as TGTGCCTGGATCCCCAGGCCCCCCCCGGGGACATGGAAGGTGGTGCAGTACTTC.

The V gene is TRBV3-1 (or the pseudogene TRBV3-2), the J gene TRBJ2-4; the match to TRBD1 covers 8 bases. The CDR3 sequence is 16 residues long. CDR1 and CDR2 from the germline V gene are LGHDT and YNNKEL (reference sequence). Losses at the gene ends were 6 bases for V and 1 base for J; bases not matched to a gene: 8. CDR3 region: CASSDYRGSAKNIQYF. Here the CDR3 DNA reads TGTGCCAGCAGTGACTACAGGGGGTCGGCCAAAAACATTCAGTACTTC.

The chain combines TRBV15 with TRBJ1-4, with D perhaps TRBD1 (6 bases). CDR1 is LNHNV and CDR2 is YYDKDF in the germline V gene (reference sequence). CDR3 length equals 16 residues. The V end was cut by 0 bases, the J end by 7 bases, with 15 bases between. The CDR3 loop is CATSRDPPTRGEKLFF. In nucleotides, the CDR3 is TGTGCCACCAGCAGAGATCCCCCCACCAGGGGTGAAAAACTGTTTTTT.